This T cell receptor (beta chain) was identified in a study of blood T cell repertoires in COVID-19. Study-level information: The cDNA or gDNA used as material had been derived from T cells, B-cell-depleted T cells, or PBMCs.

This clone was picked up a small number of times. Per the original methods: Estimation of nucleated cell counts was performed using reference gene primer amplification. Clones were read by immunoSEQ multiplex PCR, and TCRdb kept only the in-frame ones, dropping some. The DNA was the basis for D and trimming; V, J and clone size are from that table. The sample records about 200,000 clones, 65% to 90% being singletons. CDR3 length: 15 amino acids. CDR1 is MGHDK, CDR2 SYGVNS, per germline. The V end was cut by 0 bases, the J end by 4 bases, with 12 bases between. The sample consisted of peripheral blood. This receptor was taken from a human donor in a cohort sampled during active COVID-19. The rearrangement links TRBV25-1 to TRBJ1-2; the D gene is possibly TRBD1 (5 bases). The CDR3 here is CASSEYSGGGYGYTF. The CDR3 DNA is TGTGCCAGCAGTGAATATTCGGGGGGTGGCTATGGCTACACCTTC.